This T cell receptor beta chain was observed in a study of T cells expressing NK-cell markers. Background on the study: HCMV serostatus: seven of eight sequenced donors positive, one negative.

Findings of the study overall: Four donors showed these clonotypes also leading the CD3+CD56-NKG2C+ fraction.

One entry per CDR3 protein, without DNA, is what TCRdb gives after re-calling the 5' RACE reads. In all, the sample yields some 390,000 distinct CDR3 sequences. This CDR3 has 15 amino acids. The germline gives CDR1 LNHDA, CDR2 SQIVND (reference sequence). A remark on this clonotype: Its antigen is undetermined.

The material sequenced was blood T cells: a sorted CD56 or NKG2C T cell subset, CD4+ or CD8+ T cells, or bulk PBMC T cells (not recorded which). This TCR was sampled from a woman in her 50s in good health. V and J are TRBV19 and TRBJ2-6; the D gene TCRdb calls, TRBD2, cannot be checked with no DNA. The CDR3 reads CASSTPSSGANVLTF.